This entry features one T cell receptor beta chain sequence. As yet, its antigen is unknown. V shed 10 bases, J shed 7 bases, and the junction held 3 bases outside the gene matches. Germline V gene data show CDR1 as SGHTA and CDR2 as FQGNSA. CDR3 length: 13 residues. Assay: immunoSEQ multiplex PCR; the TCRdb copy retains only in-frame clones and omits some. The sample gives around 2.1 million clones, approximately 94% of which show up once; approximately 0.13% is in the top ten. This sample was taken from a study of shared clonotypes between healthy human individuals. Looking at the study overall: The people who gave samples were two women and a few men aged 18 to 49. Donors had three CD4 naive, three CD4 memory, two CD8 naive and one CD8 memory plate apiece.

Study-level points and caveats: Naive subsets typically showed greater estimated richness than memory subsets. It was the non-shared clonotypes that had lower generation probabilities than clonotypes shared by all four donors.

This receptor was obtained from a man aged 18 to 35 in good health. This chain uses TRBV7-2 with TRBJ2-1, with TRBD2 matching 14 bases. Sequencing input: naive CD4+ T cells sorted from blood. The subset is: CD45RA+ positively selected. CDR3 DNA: TGTGCCACGGGACTAGCGGGGGTAAATGAGCAGTTCTTC. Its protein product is CATGLAGVNEQFF.